This T cell receptor beta chain was sequenced for a study of cytomegalovirus exposure and HLA in healthy donors. The V segment lost 4 bases and the J segment 2 bases; nucleotides outside the gene matches: 8. Germline V gene data show CDR1 as SGHTA and CDR2 as FQGTGA. The CDR3 contains 16 residues. Primers: 60 Vbeta forward and 13 Jbeta reverse. Method: immunoSEQ multiplex PCR; TCRdb's copy keeps in-frame clones and lacks some. The sample consists of approximately 150,000 clones, approximately 84% of them appearing once. This clonotype originated in a man under 40 in good health and CMV-seropositive. The rearrangement joins TRBV7-3 to TRBJ2-3, with 8 bases matching TRBD1. The sequencing input was PBMCs. CDR3 loop: CASSSWTGLYTDTQYF. The CDR3 coding sequence is TGTGCCAGCAGCTCCTGGACAGGGTTATACACAGATACGCAGTATTTT.